Listed here are 3 T cell receptor beta chains from one sample, sequenced in a study of ipilimumab plus nivolumab after autologous stem cell transplantation. Clones were read by immunoSEQ multiplex PCR, and TCRdb kept only the in-frame ones, dropping some. The profile shows fewer than 15,000 clones, roughly 70% of them singletons. Source: PBMCs, taken in a trial of ipilimumab plus nivolumab as post-transplant consolidation. The source of these receptors is a male donor with multiple myeloma.

The chain carries TRBV27 and TRBJ2-3, with TRBD1 matching over 8 bases. The length of the CDR3 is 15 residues. V dropped 6 bases and J dropped 4; count of bases not matched to a gene: 9. Germline V gene lookup returns CDR1 MNHEY and CDR2 SMNVEV (reference sequence). DNA for the CDR3: TGTGCCAGCAGGGAGGGACAGGTACTTTCAGATACGCAGTATTTT. This translates into CASREGQVLSDTQYF.

The chain joins TRBV11-2 to TRBJ1-6; unclear D gene. This CDR3 is 16 amino acids long. V was cut by 1 base and J by 7 bases, with 14 bases left in between. Germline V gene sequence: CDR1 SGHAT, CDR2 FQNNGV. The CDR3 sequence is CASSLGRGRSNSPLHF. The CDR3 region has the DNA TGTGCCAGCAGCTTAGGTCGGGGAAGGAGCAATTCACCCCTCCACTTT.

The rearrangement links TRBV5-1 to TRBJ1-3; no reliable D call. V lost 4 bases and J lost 4, with 18 bases in between. The length of the CDR3 is 16 residues. CDR1 is SGHRS, CDR2 YFSETQ, per germline. The CDR3 nucleotides read TGCGCCAGCAGCGAAAGCGCGGGTCCTCGGGGAAACACCATATATTTT. It encodes CASSESAGPRGNTIYF. Based on the CDR3 plus reference TRBV5-1 and TRBJ1-3, the full variable domain is KAGVTQTPRYLIKTRGQQVTLSCSPISGHRSVSWYQQTPGQGLQFLFEYFSETQRNKGNFPGRFSGRQFSNSRSEMNVSTLELGDSALYLCASSESAGPRGNTIYFGEGSWLTVV.